This TCR beta chain was sequenced in a study of cytomegalovirus exposure and HLA in healthy donors. This clone has a single count. V trimming: 4 bases; J trimming: 11 bases; junction bases outside the gene matches: 12. CDR3 length equals 13 residues. Germline CDR1 and CDR2: GTSNPN and SVGIG (reference sequence). PCR primers comprised 60 Vbeta and 13 Jbeta primers. Method: immunoSEQ multiplex PCR; TCRdb's copy keeps in-frame clones and lacks some. The data show around 150,000 clones, just under 80% seen once. This chain connects TRBV30 to TRBJ1-1, with 8 positions matching TRBD1. Sequencing was performed on PBMCs. The TCR was taken from a woman aged 45 to 65 in good health and CMV-seronegative. CDR3 amino acids: CAWNPGQALKAFF. In DNA, the CDR3 is TGTGCCTGGAATCCGGGACAGGCTCTGAAGGCTTTCTTT.